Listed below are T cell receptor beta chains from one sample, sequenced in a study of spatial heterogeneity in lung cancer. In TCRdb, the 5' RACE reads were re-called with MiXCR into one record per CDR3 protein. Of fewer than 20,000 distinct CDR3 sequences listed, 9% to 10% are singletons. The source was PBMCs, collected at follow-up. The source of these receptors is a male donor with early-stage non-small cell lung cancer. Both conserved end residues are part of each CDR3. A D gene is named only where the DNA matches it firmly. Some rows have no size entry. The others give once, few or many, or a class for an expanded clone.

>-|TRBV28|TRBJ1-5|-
TGTGCCAGCTTTGACGGGCCCCTAGGACAGCCCCAGCATTTT
CASFDGPLGQPQHF
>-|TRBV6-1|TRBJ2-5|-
TGTGCCAGCATCTCCTCAGGGGTTATCCAAGAGACCCAGTACTTC
CASISSGVIQETQYF
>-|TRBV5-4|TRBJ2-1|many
TGTGCCAGCAGCCCCCCCCGCGCGAACAATGAGCAGTTCTTC
CASSPPRANNEQFF
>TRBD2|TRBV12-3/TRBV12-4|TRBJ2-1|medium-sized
TGTGCCAGCAGTCCCCAACCGGGACTAGCGGGGAGAGGGGAGCAGTTCTTC
CASSPQPGLAGRGEQFF
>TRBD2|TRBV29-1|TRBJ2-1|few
TGCAGCGTTGAAGATGGGGCGGGAGGGCCTCCTGAGCAGTTCTTC
CSVEDGAGGPPEQFF
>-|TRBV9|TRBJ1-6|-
TGTGCCAGCAGCCTATCGACAGATCGCTCACCCATCCACTTT
CASSLSTDRSPIHF
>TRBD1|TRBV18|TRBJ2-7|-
TGTGCCAGCTCCCCGGGACAGGGGTTTTCCTACGAGCAGTACTTC
CASSPGQGFSYEQYF
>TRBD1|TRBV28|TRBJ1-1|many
TGTGCCAGCAGAACAGGGGACACTGAAGCTTTCTTT
CASRTGDTEAFF
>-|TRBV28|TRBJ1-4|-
TGTGCCAGCAGTTTGTGGACAGCAGGTTCGGCTAATGAAAAACTGTTTTTT
CASSLWTAGSANEKLFF
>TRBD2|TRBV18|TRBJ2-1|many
TGTGCCAGCTCACCAGCTAGCGGGAGGGGTGAGCAGTTCTTC
CASSPASGRGEQFF
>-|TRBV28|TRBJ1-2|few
TGTGCCAGCAGTTTAATCGTCCAGGGGTCTGTCTATGGCTACACCTTC
CASSLIVQGSVYGYTF
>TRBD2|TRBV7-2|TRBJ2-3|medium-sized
TGTGCCAGCAGCTTAGAGCGGGGGCGCACAGATACGCAGTATTTT
CASSLERGRTDTQYF
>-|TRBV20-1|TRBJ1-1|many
TGCAGTGCTAGCGGATGGGGGAACACTGAAGCTTTCTTT
CSASGWGNTEAFF
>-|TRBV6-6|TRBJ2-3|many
TGTGCCAGCAGTTACACGACCCCACCAGATACGCAGTATTTT
CASSYTTPPDTQYF
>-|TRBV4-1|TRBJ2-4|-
TGCGCCAGCAACCAACCCGGTACCAAAAACATTCAGTACTTC
CASNQPGTKNIQYF
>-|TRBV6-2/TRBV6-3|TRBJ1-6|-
TGTGCCAGCAGTTACACCAGATTCTCCCGGAATTCACCCCTCCACTTT
CASSYTRFSRNSPLHF